Included here is one T cell receptor (beta chain) sequence, with context. The antigen is not known. This entry belongs to a study of post-analysis software for immune sequencing data. Looking at the study overall: Included courses were relapsing-remitting and secondary progressive multiple sclerosis; progressive-relapsing multiple sclerosis was also included.

Prepared libraries of TCR beta cDNA carried unique molecular identifiers. TCRdb passed the PCR reads through MiXCR, listing each CDR3 protein once. The sample lists around 400,000 distinct CDR3 sequences, around 37% occurring once. Study findings and constraints: There were five or six TRBV segments more frequent in patients than controls, and TRBV5-6, TRBV5-1 and TRBV20-1 were among them.

Trimming shortened V by 5 bases and J by 1 base, and 11 bases separated the two germline ends. The germline gives CDR1 SEHNR, CDR2 FQNEAQ (reference sequence). This CDR3 is 14 amino acids long. This sequence originates from a girl between 5 and 17 years old with multiple sclerosis. This rearrangement joins TRBV7-9 to TRBJ1-1; possibly TRBD1 for D (6 bases). Material for sequencing was blood. For the CDR3, the DNA is TGTGCCAGCAGCGGAGCAGGGGAGAACACTGAAGCTTTCTTT. Translated: CASSGAGENTEAFF.